This T cell receptor beta chain was observed in a study of beta chain features in type 1 diabetes. General study points: Type 1 diabetes patients showed a moderate but significant shortening of TCRB CDR3s in all four CD4+ subsets.

Every isolated RNA sample was fully reverse transcribed, so sequencing captured expressed TCRB transcripts. Sequencing of naive, central memory and regulatory T cell samples gave an average of around 3.6 million reads. Generated by immunoSEQ multiplex PCR, the TCRdb table keeps only in-frame clones and is missing some. The data contain some 240,000 clones, 16% of them singletons. Points on this clone: What it recognizes is unknown.

The receptor's source is a man aged 25-45 years with type 1 diabetes. The sequencing input was naive CD4+ T cells from blood.

DNA for the CDR3: TGCGCCAGCAGCCAACCGGGACTAGCGGGAGCGTACCAAGAGACCCAGTACTTC. It yields the protein CASSQPGLAGAYQETQYF. V gene TRBV4-1 combines with J gene TRBJ2-5; TRBD2 matches at 14 bases. This CDR3 has 18 amino acids. V lost 2 bases and J lost 0; bases outside the gene matches: 5. In germline, CDR1 is MGHRA, CDR2 YSYEKL.